This T cell receptor (beta chain) originates from a study of blood T cells in healthy people across ages. With 5 bases removed from V and 9 bases from J, the gap between germline ends came to 14 bases. The CDR3 contains 13 residues. Germline lookup yields CDR1 SNHLY and CDR2 FYNNEI. Using a J-beta primer mix together with a sample-barcoded 5' primer, a second PCR was run for roughly 6 to 11 cycles. Using its own MiXCR run on the 5' RACE reads, TCRdb lists one record per CDR3 protein. The data show around 500,000 distinct CDR3 sequences, around a quarter seen once. There are a few counts of this clonotype. This sample also belongs to another study, concerning T cells of mothers and their children.

This clonotype was sampled from a boy aged 2-9 years in good health. Material: blood. The chain couples TRBV2 to TRBJ2-1; D is perhaps TRBD1 or TRBD2 (5 bases each). The CDR3 sequence: CASSTGPDLEQFF. The CDR3 nucleotides are TGTGCCAGCAGTACGGGGCCGGATCTTGAGCAGTTCTTC.